This paragraph covers one TCR beta chain sequence. These data originate in a study of blood T cell repertoires in COVID-19. For the study at large: Material from acute and convalescent COVID-19 was sourced from the United States, Italy and Spain. Sample material is recorded as cDNA or gDNA derived from T cells, B-cell-depleted T cells, or PBMCs.

Original data processing: Amplifying reference gene primers gave estimates of nucleated cell counts. Here immunoSEQ multiplex PCR was the method, and the copy in TCRdb shows in-frame clones only, minus some. V and J calls and clone size are as listed in that table; D and trimming were resolved from the DNA. The top ten hold roughly 5% of the sample, which has some 220,000 clones, 83% seen once. Trimming shortened V by 9 bases and J by 3 bases, and 8 bases separated the two germline ends. Germline V gives CDR1 SNHLY, CDR2 FYNNEI. The CDR3 covers 11 residues. This receptor was taken from a human donor in a cohort sampled during active COVID-19. Sequenced: peripheral blood. The V call is TRBV2, the J call TRBJ1-1, with D possibly matching TRBD1 (5 bases). In DNA, the CDR3 is TGTGCCAGTCAGGGTTACACTGAAGCTTTCTTT. The encoded protein is CASQGYTEAFF.